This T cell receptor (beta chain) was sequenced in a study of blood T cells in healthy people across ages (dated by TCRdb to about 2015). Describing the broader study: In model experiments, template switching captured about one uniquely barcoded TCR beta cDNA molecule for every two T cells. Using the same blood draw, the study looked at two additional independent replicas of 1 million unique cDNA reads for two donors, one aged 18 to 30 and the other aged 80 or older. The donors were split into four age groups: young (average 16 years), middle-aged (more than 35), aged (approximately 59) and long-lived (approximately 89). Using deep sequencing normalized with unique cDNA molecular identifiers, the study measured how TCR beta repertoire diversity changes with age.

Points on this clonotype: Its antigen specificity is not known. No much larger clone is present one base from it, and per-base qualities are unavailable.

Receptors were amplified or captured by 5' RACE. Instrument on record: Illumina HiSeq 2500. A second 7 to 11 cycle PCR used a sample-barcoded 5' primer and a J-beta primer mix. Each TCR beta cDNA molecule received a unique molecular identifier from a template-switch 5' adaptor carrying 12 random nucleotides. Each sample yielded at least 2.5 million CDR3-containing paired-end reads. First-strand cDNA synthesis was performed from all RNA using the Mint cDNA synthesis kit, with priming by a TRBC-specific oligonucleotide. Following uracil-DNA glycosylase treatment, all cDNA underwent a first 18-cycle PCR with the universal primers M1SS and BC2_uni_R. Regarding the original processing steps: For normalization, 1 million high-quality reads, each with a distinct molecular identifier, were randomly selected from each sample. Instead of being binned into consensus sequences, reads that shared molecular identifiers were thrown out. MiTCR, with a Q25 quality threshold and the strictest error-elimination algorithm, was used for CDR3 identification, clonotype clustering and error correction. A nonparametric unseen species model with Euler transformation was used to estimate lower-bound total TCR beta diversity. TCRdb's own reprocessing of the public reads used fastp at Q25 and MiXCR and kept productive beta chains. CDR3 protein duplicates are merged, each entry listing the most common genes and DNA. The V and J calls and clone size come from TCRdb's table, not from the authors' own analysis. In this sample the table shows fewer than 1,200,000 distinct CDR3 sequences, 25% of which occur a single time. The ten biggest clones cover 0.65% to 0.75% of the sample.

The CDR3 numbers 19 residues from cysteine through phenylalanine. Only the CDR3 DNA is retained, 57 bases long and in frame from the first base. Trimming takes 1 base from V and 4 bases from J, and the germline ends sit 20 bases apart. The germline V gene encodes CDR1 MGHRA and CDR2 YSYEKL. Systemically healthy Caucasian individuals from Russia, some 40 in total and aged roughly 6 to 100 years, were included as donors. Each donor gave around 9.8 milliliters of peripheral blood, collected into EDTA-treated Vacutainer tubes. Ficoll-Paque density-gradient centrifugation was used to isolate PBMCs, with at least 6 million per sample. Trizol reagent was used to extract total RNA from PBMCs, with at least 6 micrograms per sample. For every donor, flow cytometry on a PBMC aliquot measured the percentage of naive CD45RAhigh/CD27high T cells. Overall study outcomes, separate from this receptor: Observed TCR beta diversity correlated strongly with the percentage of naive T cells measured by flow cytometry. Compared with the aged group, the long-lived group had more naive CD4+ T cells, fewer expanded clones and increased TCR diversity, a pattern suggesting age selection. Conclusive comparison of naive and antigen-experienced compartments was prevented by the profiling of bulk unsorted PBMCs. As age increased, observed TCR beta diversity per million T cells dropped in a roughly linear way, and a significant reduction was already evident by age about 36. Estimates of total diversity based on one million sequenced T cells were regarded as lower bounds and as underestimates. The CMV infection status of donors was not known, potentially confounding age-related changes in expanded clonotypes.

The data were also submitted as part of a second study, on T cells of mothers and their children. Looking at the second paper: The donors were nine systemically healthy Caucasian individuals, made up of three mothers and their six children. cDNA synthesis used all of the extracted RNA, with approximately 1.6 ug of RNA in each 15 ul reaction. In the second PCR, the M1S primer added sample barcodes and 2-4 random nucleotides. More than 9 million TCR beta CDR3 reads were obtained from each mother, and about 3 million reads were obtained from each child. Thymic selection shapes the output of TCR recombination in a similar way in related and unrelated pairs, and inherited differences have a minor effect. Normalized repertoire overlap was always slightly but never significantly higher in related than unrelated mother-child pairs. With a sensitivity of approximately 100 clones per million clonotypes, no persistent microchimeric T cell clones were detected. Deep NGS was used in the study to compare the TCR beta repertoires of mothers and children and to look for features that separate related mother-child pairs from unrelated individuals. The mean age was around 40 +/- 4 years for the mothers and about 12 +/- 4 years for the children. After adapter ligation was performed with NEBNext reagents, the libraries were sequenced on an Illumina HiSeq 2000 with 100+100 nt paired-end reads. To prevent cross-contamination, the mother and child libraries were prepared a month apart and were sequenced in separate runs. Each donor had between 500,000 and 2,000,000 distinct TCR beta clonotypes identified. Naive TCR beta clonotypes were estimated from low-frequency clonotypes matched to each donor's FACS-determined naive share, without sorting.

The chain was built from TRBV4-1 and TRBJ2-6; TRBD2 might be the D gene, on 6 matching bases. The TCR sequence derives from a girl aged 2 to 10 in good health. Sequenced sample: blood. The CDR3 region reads CASSQADGSDKMGANVLTF. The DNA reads TGCGCCAGCAGCCAAGCGGACGGGAGCGACAAGATGGGGGCCAACGTCCTGACTTTC.